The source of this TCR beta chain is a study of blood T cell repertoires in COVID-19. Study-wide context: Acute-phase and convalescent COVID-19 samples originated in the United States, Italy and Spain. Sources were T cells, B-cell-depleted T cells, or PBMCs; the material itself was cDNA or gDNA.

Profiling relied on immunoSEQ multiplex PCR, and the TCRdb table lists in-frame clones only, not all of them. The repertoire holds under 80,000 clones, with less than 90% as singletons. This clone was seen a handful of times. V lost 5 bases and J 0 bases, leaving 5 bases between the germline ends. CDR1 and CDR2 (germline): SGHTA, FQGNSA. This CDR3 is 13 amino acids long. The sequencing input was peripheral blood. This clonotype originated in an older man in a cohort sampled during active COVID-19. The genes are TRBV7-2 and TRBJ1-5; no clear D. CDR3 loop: CASSTYSNQPQHF. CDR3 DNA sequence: TGTGCCAGCAGCACCTATAGCAATCAGCCCCAGCATTTT.